One and the same sample provided the 16 T cell receptor beta chains below, sequenced in a study of T cell repertoires in cytomegalovirus infection. For these receptors, no antigen is known. Each CDR3 protein is one row after TCRdb ran MiXCR on the reads. The sample yields tens of thousands of distinct CDR3 sequences, 40% to 65% seen once. This specimen was CD8+ T cells from cultured PBMCs, taken from culture after CMV antigen stimulation. The source is a human donor in good health (CMV status not recorded). Some clones in this sample may be carry-over from other donors' samples.

V and J are TRBV7-2 and TRBJ1-2; D may be TRBD1 (6 bases). The CDR3 sequence is 13 residues long. Germline CDR1 and CDR2: SGHTA and FQGNSA. V shed 3 bases and J shed 4 bases, with 9 bases lying between them. The CDR3 sequence is CASSFGQFYGYTF. The CDR3 DNA is TGTGCCAGCAGCTTCGGACAGTTCTATGGCTACACCTTC.

The J gene is TRBJ2-7, the V gene TRBV25-1; TRBD1 or TRBD2 may be the D gene (5 bases each). Germline loops: CDR1 MGHDK, CDR2 SYGVNS. This CDR3 is 11 amino acids long. V was cut by 6 bases and J by 3 bases, with 6 bases left in between. This CDR3 reads CASRRGYEQYF. The CDR3 region has the DNA TGTGCCAGCAGGAGGGGCTACGAGCAGTACTTC.

The J gene is TRBJ1-2, the V gene TRBV27; TRBD1 is a possible D gene (6 bases). This CDR3 comprises 14 residues. V was pared by 2 bases and J by 4 bases, with 11 bases between. CDR1 MNHEY and CDR2 SMNVEV come from the germline V gene (reference sequence). Here the CDR3 reads CASSLGGRPYGYTF. CDR3 bases: TGTGCCAGCAGTTTAGGGGGGCGCCCCTATGGCTACACCTTC.

In this sample, this clonotype turned up a few times. The J gene is TRBJ1-3, the V gene TRBV10-3; D unresolved. In germline, CDR1 is ENHRY, CDR2 SYGVKD. V was pared by 8 bases and J by 0 bases, with 11 bases between. The CDR3 extends over 14 amino acids. Here the CDR3 DNA reads TGTGCCATCTCCCCGGTTGGCTCTGGAAACACCATATATTTT. Translation: CAISPVGSGNTIYF.

This chain connects TRBV7-2 to TRBJ2-7, with TRBD2 matching over 10 bases. J was trimmed by 0 bases and V by 1 base; bases with no gene match: 12. The germline CDR1 and CDR2 sequences are SGHTA and FQGNSA. This CDR3 comprises 19 residues. This chain's CDR3 is CASSLDSLAGETSSYEQYF. The CDR3 nucleotides read TGTGCCAGCAGCTTAGATAGCCTAGCGGGAGAGACAAGCTCCTACGAGCAGTACTTC.

The gene calls are TRBV11-3 and TRBJ1-1, with 9 nucleotides matching TRBD1. CDR1 is SGHNT and CDR2 is YENEEA in the germline V gene. V gave up 4 bases and J gave up 3 bases; unmatched junction bases: 0. The CDR3 is 13 amino acids. The CDR3 region is CASSWTGDTEAFF. Written as DNA, the CDR3 is TGTGCCAGCAGCTGGACAGGGGACACTGAAGCTTTCTTT.

This clonotype has more than one count but fewer than ten. The chain recombines TRBV7-8 with TRBJ1-2; a possible D gene is TRBD1 (5 bases). The CDR3 contains 14 residues. Trimming shortened V by 1 base and J by 5 bases, and 11 bases separated the two germline ends. Germline V CDR1 and CDR2: SGHVS, FQNEAQ. CDR3 loop: CASSLGGRLYGYTF. CDR3 bases: TGTGCCAGCAGCTTAGGGGGACGGCTATATGGCTACACCTTC.

The rearrangement links TRBV7-8 to TRBJ2-1; tentatively, D is TRBD1 or TRBD2 (5 bases each). The V end lost 4 bases, the J end lost 7 bases, and 11 bases lay between the germline ends. Germline V gene data show CDR1 as SGHVS and CDR2 as FQNEAQ. This CDR3 is built from 13 residues. In nucleotides, the CDR3 is TGTGCCAGCAGCTACCTAGAGGGGAATGAGCAGTTCTTC. Amino acids: CASSYLEGNEQFF.

Note on this clonotype: A much larger clone lies one base from this, so it may be a read error. The chain uses TRBV7-4 and TRBJ2-7; TRBD2 aligns across 13 bases. Germline V gives CDR1 SGHVT, CDR2 SQSDAQ. Trimming removed 5 bases from V and 0 bases from J; junction bases left unmatched: 7. The CDR3 has 17 residues. The CDR3 DNA follows: TGTGCCAGCAGCCCGGGACTAGCGGGATGGGTCTCCTACGAGCAGTACTTC. Its translation: CASSPGLAGWVSYEQYF. Full variable domain (remainder filled in from reference TRBV7-4 and TRBJ2-7): GAGVSQSPRYKVAKRGRDVALRCDSISGHVTLYWYRQTLGQGSEVLTYSQSDAQRDKSGRPSGRFSAERPERSVSTLKIQRTEQGDSAVYLCASSPGLAGWVSYEQYFGPGTRLTVT.

A few counts support this clonotype. The chain recombines TRBV25-1 with TRBJ2-2; TRBD2 agrees at 14 bases. This CDR3 has 16 residues. J gave up 5 bases and V 8 bases, and 7 bases lay outside the gene matches. Germline-derived CDR1 and CDR2 are MGHDK and SYGVNS. The CDR3 reads CASAPGLAGATGELFF. For the CDR3, the DNA is TGTGCCAGCGCCCCGGGACTAGCGGGAGCGACCGGGGAGCTGTTTTTT. The full variable domain, with the rest looked up from reference TRBV25-1 and TRBJ2-2, is EADIYQTPRYLVIGTGKKITLECSQTMGHDKMYWYQQDPGMELHLIHYSYGVNSTEKGDLSSESTVSRIRTEHFPLTLESARPSHTSQYLCASAPGLAGATGELFFGEGSRLTVL.

The chain joins TRBV11-2 to TRBJ2-1; D gene unclear. This CDR3 is built from 15 residues. Germline V gene sequence: CDR1 SGHAT, CDR2 FQNNGV. V lost 4 bases and J 3 bases, leaving 13 bases between the germline ends. CDR3 sequence reads: CASSSLSSLYNEQFF. Here the CDR3 DNA reads TGTGCCAGCAGCTCCCTCTCTTCCCTCTACAATGAGCAGTTCTTC.

The chain links TRBV27 to TRBJ2-1; 9 bases fit TRBD2. The CDR3 sequence is 18 residues long. Trimming cost V 6 bases and J 7 bases; bases outside gene matches: 19. From germline, CDR1 is MNHEY and CDR2 SMNVEV (reference sequence). Here the CDR3 reads CASRKDRAGAGGWNEQFF. CDR3 nucleotide sequence: TGTGCCAGCAGAAAAGACAGGGCGGGAGCGGGAGGATGGAATGAGCAGTTCTTC.

The V and J genes are TRBV6-1 and TRBJ2-3; no clear D gene. The CDR3 has 13 residues. V lost 2 bases, J lost 1 base, and 4 bases lay in between. The germline V gene has CDR1 MNHNS and CDR2 SASEGT. CDR3 in DNA: TGTGCCAGCAGTGAAAGGGGCACAGATACGCAGTATTTT. This codes for CASSERGTDTQYF.

At least ten counts were recorded for this clonotype. The chain uses TRBV19 and TRBJ2-2; 9 bases match TRBD2. The CDR3 totals 16 residues. With V trimmed by 3 bases and J by 4 bases, 6 bases remained unmatched. Germline CDR1 LNHDA, CDR2 SQIVND (reference sequence). CDR3 in amino acids: CASSIIAGDPTGELFF. CDR3 coding DNA: TGTGCCAGTAGTATTATAGCGGGAGATCCCACCGGGGAGCTGTTTTTT.

The CDR3, as DNA: TGTGCCAGCAGCTTAACTAGCTGGGGCACCGGGGAGCTGTTTTTT. This sequence encodes CASSLTSWGTGELFF. The gene calls are TRBV7-2 and TRBJ2-2, with TRBD2 as a possible D gene (6 bases). The CDR3 sequence is 15 residues long. The germline gives CDR1 SGHTA, CDR2 FQGNSA. Trimming shortened V by 2 bases and J by 4 bases, and 11 bases separated the two germline ends.

The V and J genes are TRBV6-6 and TRBJ2-1; D perhaps matches TRBD1 (6 bases). The CDR3 sequence is 14 residues long. The V and J ends lost 8 bases and 10 bases respectively, with 21 bases between them. Germline V gives CDR1 MNHNY, CDR2 SVGAGI (reference sequence). As DNA, the CDR3 is TGTGCCAGCCGAGCTTGGGTGGATACAGGGGAGCAGTTCTTC. The encoded protein is CASRAWVDTGEQFF.